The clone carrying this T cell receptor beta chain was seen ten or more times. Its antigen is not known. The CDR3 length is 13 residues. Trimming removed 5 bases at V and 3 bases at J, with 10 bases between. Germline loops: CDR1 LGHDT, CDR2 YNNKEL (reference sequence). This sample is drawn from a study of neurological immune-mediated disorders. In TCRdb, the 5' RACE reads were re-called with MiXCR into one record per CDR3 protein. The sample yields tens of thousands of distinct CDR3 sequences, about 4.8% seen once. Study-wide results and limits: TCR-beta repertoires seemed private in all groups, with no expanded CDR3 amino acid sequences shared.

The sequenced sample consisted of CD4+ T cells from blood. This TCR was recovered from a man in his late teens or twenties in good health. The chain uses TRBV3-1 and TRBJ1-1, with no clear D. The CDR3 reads CASSRHRDTEAFF. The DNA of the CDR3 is TGTGCCAGCAGCAGGCACCGAGACACTGAAGCTTTCTTT.